This T cell receptor beta chain was captured by sequencing in a study of human T cells and chemical hapten exposure. Study information: Sensitization used 2% DPC on around 2 cm by around 2 cm upper inner arm skin. Throughout the approximately 24-week study, diphenylcyclopropenone was applied weekly to the patients' scalps.

The CDR3 is made up of 15 amino acids. V shed 6 bases and J shed 3 bases, with 14 bases lying between them. Germline assignment: CDR1 SNHLY and CDR2 FYNNEI. Time point denoted: pre-sensitization, week 0. Documented treatment: therapeutic diphenylcyclopropenone sensitization with weekly scalp DPC. In its sample, this clonotype was seen many times. During construction of the library, unique molecular identifiers were attached to individual cDNA molecules for quantitative, reproducible TCR counting. Using its own MiXCR run on the RACE reads, TCRdb lists one record per CDR3 protein. The sample consists of 60,000 to 80,000 distinct CDR3 sequences, roughly 6.7% of them appearing once.

The J gene is TRBJ2-2, the V gene TRBV2, with D perhaps matching TRBD2 (5 bases). Here the sequenced sample was whole blood, taken in connection with sensitization to the hapten diphenylcyclopropenone (DPC). The receptor's source is a woman younger than 45 with alopecia areata. Some clones in this sample may be carry-over from other donors' samples. CDR3 bases: TGTGCCAGCAGCCGGAGGCAGGCAGACACCGGGGAGCTGTTTTTT. Protein product: CASSRRQADTGELFF.